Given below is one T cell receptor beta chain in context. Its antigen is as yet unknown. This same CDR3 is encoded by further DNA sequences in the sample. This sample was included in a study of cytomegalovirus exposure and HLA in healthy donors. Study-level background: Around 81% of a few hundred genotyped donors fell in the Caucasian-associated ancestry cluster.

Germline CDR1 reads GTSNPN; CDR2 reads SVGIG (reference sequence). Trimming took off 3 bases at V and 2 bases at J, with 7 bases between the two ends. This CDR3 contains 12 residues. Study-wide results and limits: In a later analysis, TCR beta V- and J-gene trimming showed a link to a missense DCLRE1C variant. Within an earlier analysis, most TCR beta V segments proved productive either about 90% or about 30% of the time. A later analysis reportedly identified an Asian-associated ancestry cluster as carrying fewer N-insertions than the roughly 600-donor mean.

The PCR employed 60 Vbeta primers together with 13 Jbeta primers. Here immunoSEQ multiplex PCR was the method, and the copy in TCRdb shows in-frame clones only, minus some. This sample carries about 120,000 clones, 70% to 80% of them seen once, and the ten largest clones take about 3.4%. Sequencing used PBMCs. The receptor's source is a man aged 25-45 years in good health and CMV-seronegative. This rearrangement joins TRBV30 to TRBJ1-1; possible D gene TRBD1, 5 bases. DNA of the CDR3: TGTGCCTGGAGCCAGGGAAACACTGAAGCTTTCTTT. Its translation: CAWSQGNTEAFF.